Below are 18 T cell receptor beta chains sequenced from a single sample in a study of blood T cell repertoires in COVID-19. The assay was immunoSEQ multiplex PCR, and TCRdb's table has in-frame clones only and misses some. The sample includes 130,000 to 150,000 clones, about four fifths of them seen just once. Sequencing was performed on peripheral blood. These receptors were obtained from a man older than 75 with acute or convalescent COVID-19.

The CDR3 protein is CASSRGGQGGETQYF. In DNA, the CDR3 is TGTGCCAGCAGTCGGGGAGGACAGGGCGGAGAGACCCAGTACTTC. The chain is built from TRBV3-1 (or the pseudogene TRBV3-2) and TRBJ2-5, with 8 bases aligning to TRBD1. The CDR3 length is 15 residues. Germline V gives CDR1 LGHDT, CDR2 YNNKEL (reference sequence). The V gene end was trimmed by 6 bases and the J gene end by 4 bases; junction bases not matched to a gene: 10.

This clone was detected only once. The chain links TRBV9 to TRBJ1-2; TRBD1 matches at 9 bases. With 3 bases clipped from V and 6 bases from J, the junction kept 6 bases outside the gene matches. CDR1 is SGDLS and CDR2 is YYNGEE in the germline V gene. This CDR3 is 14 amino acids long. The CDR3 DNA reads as TGTGCCAGCAGCGGACGGACAGGGGCGGATGGCTACACCTTC. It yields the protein CASSGRTGADGYTF.

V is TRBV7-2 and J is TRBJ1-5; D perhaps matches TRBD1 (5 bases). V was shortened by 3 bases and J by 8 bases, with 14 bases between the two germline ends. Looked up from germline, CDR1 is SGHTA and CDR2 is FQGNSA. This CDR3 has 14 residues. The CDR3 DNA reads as TGTGCCAGCAGCTTGGGGCAGGAATGGGAGCCCCAGCATTTT. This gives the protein CASSLGQEWEPQHF. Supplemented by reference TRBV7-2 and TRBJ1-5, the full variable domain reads GAGVSQSPSNKVTEKGKDVELRCDPISGHTALYWYRQSLGQGLEFLIYFQGNSAPDKSGLPSDRFSAERTGGSVSTLTIQRTQQEDSAVYLCASSLGQEWEPQHFGDGTRLSIL.

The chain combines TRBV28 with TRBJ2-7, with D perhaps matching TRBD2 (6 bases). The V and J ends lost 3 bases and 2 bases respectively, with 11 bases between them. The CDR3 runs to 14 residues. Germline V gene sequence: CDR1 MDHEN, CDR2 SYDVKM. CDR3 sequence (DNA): TGTGCCAGCAGTTTCCTCCGGGGGACCTACGAGCAGTACTTC. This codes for CASSFLRGTYEQYF.

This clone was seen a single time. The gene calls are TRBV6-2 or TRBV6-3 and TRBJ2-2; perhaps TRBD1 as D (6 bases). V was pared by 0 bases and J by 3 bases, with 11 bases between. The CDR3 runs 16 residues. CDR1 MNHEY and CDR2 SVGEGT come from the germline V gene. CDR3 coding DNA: TGTGCCAGCAGTTACTCCGGCAGGGGTGACACCGGGGAGCTGTTTTTT. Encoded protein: CASSYSGRGDTGELFF.

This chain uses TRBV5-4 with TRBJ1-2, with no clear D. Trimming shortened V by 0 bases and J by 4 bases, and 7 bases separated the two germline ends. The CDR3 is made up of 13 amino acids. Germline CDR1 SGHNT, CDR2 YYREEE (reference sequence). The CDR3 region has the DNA TGTGCCAGCAGCTTGGGACAAAGCTATGGCTACACCTTC. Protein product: CASSLGQSYGYTF.

CDR3 in DNA: TGCGCCAGCAGCCAAACCGTAGCGGGTACGAACACCGGGGAGCTGTTTTTT. Amino acids: CASSQTVAGTNTGELFF. The chain uses TRBV4-3 and TRBJ2-2; 7 bases map to TRBD2. With V trimmed by 2 bases and J by 0 bases, 6 bases remained unmatched. CDR3 length: 17 amino acids. Germline CDR1 is LGHNA and CDR2 is YSLEER.

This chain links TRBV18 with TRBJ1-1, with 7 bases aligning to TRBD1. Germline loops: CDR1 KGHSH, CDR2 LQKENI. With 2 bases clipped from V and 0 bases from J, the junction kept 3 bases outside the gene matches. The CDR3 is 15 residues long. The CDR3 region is CASSPRGTVNTEAFF. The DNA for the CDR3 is TGTGCCAGCTCACCAAGGGGGACAGTGAACACTGAAGCTTTCTTT.

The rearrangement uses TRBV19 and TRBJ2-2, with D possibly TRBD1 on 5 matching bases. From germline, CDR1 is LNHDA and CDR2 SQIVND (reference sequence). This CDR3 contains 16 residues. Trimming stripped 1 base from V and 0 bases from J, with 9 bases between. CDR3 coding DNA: TGTGCCAGTAGTATAGGGGGCTTCGCGAACACCGGGGAGCTGTTTTTT. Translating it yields CASSIGGFANTGELFF.

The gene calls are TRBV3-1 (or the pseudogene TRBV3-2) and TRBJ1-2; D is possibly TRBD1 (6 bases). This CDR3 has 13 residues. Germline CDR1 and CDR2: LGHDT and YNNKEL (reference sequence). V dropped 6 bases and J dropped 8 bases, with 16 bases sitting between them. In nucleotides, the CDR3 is TGTGCCAGCAGACGAGGGGGGGCAAAAGGCTACACCTTC. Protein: CASRRGGAKGYTF.

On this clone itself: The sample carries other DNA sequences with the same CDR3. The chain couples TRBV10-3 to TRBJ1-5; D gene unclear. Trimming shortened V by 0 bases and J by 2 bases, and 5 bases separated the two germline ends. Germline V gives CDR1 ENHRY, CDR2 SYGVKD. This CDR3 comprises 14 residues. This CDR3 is CAISESGGNQPQHF. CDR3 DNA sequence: TGTGCCATCAGTGAGTCGGGCGGCAATCAGCCCCAGCATTTT.

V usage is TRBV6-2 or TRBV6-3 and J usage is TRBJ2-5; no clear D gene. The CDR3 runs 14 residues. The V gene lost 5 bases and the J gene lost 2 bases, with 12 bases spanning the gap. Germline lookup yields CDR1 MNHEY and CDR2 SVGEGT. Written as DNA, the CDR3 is TGTGCCAGCAGTAAGTTCACCACACAAGAGACCCAGTACTTC. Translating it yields CASSKFTTQETQYF.

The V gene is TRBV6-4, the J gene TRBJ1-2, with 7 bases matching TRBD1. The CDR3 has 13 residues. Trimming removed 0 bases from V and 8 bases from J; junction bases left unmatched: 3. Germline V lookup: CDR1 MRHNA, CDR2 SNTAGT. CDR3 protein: CASSDSETGGYTF. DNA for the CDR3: TGTGCCAGCAGTGACTCGGAGACAGGGGGCTACACCTTC.

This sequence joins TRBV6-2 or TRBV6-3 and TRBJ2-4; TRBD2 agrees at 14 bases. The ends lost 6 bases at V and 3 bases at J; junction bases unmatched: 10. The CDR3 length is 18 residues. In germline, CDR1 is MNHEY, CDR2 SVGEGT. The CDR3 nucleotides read TGTGCCAGCAGCCCTGGGACTAGCGGGGGAAGGGGCAAAAACATTCAGTACTTC. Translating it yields CASSPGTSGGRGKNIQYF.

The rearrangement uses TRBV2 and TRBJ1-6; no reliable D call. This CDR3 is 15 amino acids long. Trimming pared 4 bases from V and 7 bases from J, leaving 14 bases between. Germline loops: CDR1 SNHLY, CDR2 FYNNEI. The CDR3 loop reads CASSGSNAANSPLHF. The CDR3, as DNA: TGTGCCAGCAGTGGGTCGAACGCGGCCAATTCACCCCTCCACTTT.

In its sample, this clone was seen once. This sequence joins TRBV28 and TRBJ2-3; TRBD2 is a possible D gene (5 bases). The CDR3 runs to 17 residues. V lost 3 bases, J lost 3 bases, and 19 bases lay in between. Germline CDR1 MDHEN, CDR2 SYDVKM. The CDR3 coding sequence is TGTGCCAGCAGTTTCGTACTAGTAGATGGGAAAACAGATACGCAGTATTTT. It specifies CASSFVLVDGKTDTQYF.

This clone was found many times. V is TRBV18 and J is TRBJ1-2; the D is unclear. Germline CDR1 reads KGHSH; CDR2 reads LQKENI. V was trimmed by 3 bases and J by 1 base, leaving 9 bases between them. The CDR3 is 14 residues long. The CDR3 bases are TGTGCCAGCTCACCGGAACAGCTTAACTATGGCTACACCTTC. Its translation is CASSPEQLNYGYTF.

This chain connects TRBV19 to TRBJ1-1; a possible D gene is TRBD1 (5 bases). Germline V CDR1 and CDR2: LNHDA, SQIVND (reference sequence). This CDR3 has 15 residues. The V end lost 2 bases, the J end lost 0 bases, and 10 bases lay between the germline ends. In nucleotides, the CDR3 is TGTGCCAGTAGTATACGGCGGGGGTTGAACACTGAAGCTTTCTTT. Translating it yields CASSIRRGLNTEAFF.